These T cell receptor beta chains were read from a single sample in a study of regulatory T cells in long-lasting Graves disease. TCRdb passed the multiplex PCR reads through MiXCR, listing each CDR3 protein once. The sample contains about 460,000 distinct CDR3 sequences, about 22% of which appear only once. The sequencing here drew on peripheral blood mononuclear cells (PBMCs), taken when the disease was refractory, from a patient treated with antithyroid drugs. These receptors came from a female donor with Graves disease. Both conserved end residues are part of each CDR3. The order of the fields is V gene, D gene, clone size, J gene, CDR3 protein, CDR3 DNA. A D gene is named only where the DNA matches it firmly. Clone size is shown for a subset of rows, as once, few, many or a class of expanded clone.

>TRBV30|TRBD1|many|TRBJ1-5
CALEDRGLGQPQHF
TGTGCCTTGGAGGACAGGGGGCTTGGGCAGCCCCAGCATTTT
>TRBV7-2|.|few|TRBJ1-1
CASSLSDSSDTEAFF
TGTGCCAGCAGCTTATCGGACAGCTCCGACACTGAAGCTTTCTTT
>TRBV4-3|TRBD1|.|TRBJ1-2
CASSRTTGDGYTF
TGCGCCAGCAGCCGCACGACAGGGGATGGCTACACCTTC
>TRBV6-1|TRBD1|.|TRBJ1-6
CASTWTGINSPLHF
TGTGCCAGCACCTGGACAGGGATAAACTCACCCCTCCACTTT
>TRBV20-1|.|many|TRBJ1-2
CSARGFGAYGYTF
TGCAGTGCTAGAGGTTTTGGGGCCTATGGCTACACCTTC
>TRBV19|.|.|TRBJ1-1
CASSRPQVPRGGTEAFF
TGTGCCAGTAGTCGCCCGCAGGTTCCGCGAGGTGGCACTGAAGCTTTCTTT
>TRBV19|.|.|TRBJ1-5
CASSFEWRNQPQHF
TGTGCCAGTAGTTTTGAGTGGCGCAATCAGCCCCAGCATTTT
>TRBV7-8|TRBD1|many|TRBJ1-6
CASSATGTGNSPLHF
TGTGCCAGCAGCGCTACCGGGACAGGGAATTCACCCCTCCACTTT
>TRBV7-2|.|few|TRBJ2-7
CASSPSDRYEQYF
TGTGCCAGCAGCCCTAGCGACAGGTACGAGCAGTACTTC
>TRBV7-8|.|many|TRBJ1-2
CASSLAVRDTYGYTF
TGTGCCAGCAGCTTAGCGGTCCGGGACACCTATGGCTACACCTTC
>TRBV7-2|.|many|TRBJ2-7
CASSLSTGAYEQYF
TGTGCCAGCAGCTTATCTACGGGAGCCTACGAGCAGTACTTC
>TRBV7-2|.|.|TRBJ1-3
CASSLDRSSGNTIYF
TGTGCCAGCAGCTTAGACAGGAGCTCTGGAAACACCATATATTTT
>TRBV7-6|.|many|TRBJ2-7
CASSSTGGEQYF
TGTGCCAGCAGCTCCACTGGGGGAGAGCAGTACTTC
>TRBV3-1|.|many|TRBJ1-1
CASSHGEGTEAFF
TGTGCCAGCAGCCATGGGGAGGGCACTGAAGCTTTCTTT
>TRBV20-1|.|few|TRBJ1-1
CSARTGVEAFF
TGCAGTGCTAGGACCGGGGTTGAAGCTTTCTTT
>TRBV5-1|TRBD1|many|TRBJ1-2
CASSKSSGTGDGYTF
TGCGCCAGCAGCAAATCGTCCGGGACAGGGGATGGCTACACCTTC
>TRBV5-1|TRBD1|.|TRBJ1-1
CASSGGTGQSGTEAFF
TGCGCCAGCTCGGGTGGGACAGGCCAGTCGGGCACTGAAGCTTTCTTT
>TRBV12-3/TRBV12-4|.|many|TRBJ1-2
CASSPPRSYGYTF
TGTGCCAGCAGCCCCCCTCGAAGCTATGGCTACACCTTC
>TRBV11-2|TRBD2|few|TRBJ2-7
CASSGLAGEQYF
TGTGCCAGCAGCGGACTAGCGGGCGAGCAGTACTTC
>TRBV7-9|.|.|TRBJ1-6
CASSLSQGLNSPLHF
TGTGCCAGCAGCTTATCACAGGGACTTAATTCACCCCTCCACTTT
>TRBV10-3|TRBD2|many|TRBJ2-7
CAISESMMSGLAHEQYF
TGTGCCATCAGTGAGTCGATGATGAGTGGACTAGCCCACGAGCAGTACTTC
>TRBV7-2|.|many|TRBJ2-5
CASQISRIQETQYF
TGTGCCAGCCAGATATCTAGGATCCAAGAGACCCAGTACTTC
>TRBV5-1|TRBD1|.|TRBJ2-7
CASSSWTGENYEQYF
TGCGCCAGCAGCTCCTGGACAGGGGAAAACTACGAGCAGTACTTC
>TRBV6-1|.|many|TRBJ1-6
CASRSRVGNSPLHF
TGTGCCAGCAGGAGCAGGGTGGGAAATTCACCCCTCCACTTT
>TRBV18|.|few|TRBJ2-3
CASSPPAADTQYF
TGTGCCAGCTCACCACCAGCAGCAGATACGCAGTATTTT
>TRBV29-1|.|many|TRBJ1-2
CSVDHGFGYTF
TGCAGCGTTGATCACGGGTTTGGCTACACCTTC
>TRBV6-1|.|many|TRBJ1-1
CASRFGTGNTEAFF
TGTGCCAGCAGATTCGGGACGGGAAACACTGAAGCTTTCTTT
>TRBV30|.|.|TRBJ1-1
CAWSVPVPEAFF
TGTGCCTGGAGTGTACCTGTTCCTGAAGCTTTCTTT
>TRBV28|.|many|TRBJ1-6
CASHRVNSPLHF
TGTGCCAGCCACAGGGTTAATTCACCCCTCCACTTT
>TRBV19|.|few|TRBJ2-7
CASADWSTYEQYF
TGTGCCAGTGCGGACTGGTCAACCTACGAGCAGTACTTC
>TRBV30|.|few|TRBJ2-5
CAWSSQETQYF
TGTGCCTGGAGCTCACAAGAGACCCAGTACTTC
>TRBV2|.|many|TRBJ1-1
CASVGAWAEAFF
TGTGCCAGCGTCGGGGCTTGGGCTGAAGCTTTCTTT
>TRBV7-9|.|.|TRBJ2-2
CASSSYRELPGELFF
TGTGCCAGCAGCTCCTACAGGGAATTGCCCGGGGAGCTGTTTTTT
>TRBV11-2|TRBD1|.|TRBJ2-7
CASSQTGRHYEQYF
TGTGCCAGCAGCCAGACAGGGAGACACTACGAGCAGTACTTC
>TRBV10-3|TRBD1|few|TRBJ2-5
CAISESGGDRVLETQYF
TGTGCCATCAGTGAGTCCGGCGGGGACAGGGTGTTGGAGACCCAGTACTTC
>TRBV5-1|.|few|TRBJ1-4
CASSQTGGHNEKLFF
TGCGCCAGCAGCCAGACGGGCGGTCATAATGAAAAACTGTTTTTT
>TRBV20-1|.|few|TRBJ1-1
CSANYGENTEAFF
TGCAGTGCTAACTACGGGGAGAACACTGAAGCTTTCTTT
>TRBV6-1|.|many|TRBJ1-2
CASFYRPTALLDGYTF
TGTGCCAGCTTCTACAGGCCGACGGCGTTACTGGATGGCTACACCTTC
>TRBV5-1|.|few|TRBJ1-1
CASSGTGWNTEAFF
TGCGCCAGCAGCGGTACAGGGTGGAACACTGAAGCTTTCTTT
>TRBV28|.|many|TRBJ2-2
CASSIAGEGTGELFF
TGTGCCAGCAGTATCGCAGGGGAGGGCACCGGGGAGCTGTTTTTT